A selection of T cell receptor beta chains follows, all from one sample in a study of human T cells and chemical hapten exposure. TCRdb used MiXCR to reprocess the RACE reads, holding one entry per CDR3 protein. The repertoire holds around 75,000 distinct CDR3 sequences, 10% to 15% seen once, with about 3.7% in the top ten. Source: whole blood, taken in connection with sensitization to the hapten diphenylcyclopropenone (DPC). These receptors were obtained from a woman in her sixties or seventies with alopecia areata. Some clones in this sample may be carry-over from other donors' samples. CDR3s include the opening cysteine and the closing phenylalanine or tryptophan. A D gene is named only where the DNA matches it firmly. Some rows have no size entry. The others give once, few or many, or a class for an expanded clone.

d_gene,abundance,j_gene,v_gene,CDR3nt,CDR3aa
-,-,TRBJ2-3,TRBV6-1,TGTGCCAGCAGGACAGCTAGCACAGATACGCAGTATTTT,CASRTASTDTQYF
TRBD2,-,TRBJ2-3,TRBV7-2,TGTGCCGGCCGACTAGCTGCAGATACGCAGTATTTT,CAGRLAADTQYF
TRBD1,-,TRBJ1-4,TRBV2,TGTGCCAGCAGACACCGGGACAGGGTTTCCGGTGAAAAACTGTTTTTT,CASRHRDRVSGEKLFF
-,-,TRBJ2-5,TRBV18,TGTGCCAGCTCACCCCCGGGGGCCCGCGAGACCCAGTACTTC,CASSPPGARETQYF
-,-,TRBJ2-1,TRBV28,TGTGCCAGCAGTTTAAAGGGCTATGAGCAGTTCTTC,CASSLKGYEQFF
-,-,TRBJ1-2,TRBV10-2,TGCGCCAGCAGTGAGCCGTCCAGGCGTGGCTACACCTTC,CASSEPSRRGYTF
-,-,TRBJ2-7,TRBV29-1,TGCAGCGCCCAAAGAAGTTCCTACGAGCAGTACTTC,CSAQRSSYEQYF
TRBD1,many,TRBJ2-7,TRBV7-6,TGTGCCAGCAGCTGGGGACAGGCCGACGAGCAGTACTTC,CASSWGQADEQYF
-,-,TRBJ1-1,TRBV21-1,TGTGCCAGCAGCAAAGTAGGAGGTTACTTAAACACTGAAGCTTTCTTT,CASSKVGGYLNTEAFF
-,-,TRBJ1-3,TRBV28,TGTGCCAGCAGTTTGGGCGGCACCATATATTTT,CASSLGGTIYF
TRBD1,many,TRBJ1-4,TRBV18,TGTGCCAGCTCACCACCCACGGGACAGGGAACCTCAGGGCTGGGTGAAAAACTGTTTTTT,CASSPPTGQGTSGLGEKLFF
-,many,TRBJ2-2,TRBV5-6,TGTGCCAGCAGCTACAGGGTGGGCACCGGGGAGCTGTTTTTT,CASSYRVGTGELFF
TRBD1,-,TRBJ1-5,TRBV6-6,TGTGCCAGCAGTGCCCATTTGGGACAGGGGAACCAGCCCCAGCATTTT,CASSAHLGQGNQPQHF
TRBD2,many,TRBJ2-1,TRBV15,TGTGCCACCAGCAGAGATTTCGGGACTAGCCCTTACGATGAGCAGTTCTTC,CATSRDFGTSPYDEQFF
TRBD1,few,TRBJ2-2,TRBV7-9,TGTGCCAGCAGCCCTACAGGGGGCATGAACACCGGGGAGCTGTTTTTT,CASSPTGGMNTGELFF
-,-,TRBJ1-4,TRBV7-8,TGTGCCAGCAGCCAGACGGGAATTCGTCTGGAAAAACTGTTTTTT,CASSQTGIRLEKLFF
TRBD1,few,TRBJ1-6,TRBV2,TGTGCCAGCACGGGACAGGGCACTTCACCCCTCCACTTT,CASTGQGTSPLHF
-,many,TRBJ1-4,TRBV10-3,TGTGCCATCAGTGCACTGGATGAAAAACTGTTTTTT,CAISALDEKLFF
TRBD1,few,TRBJ2-7,TRBV18,TGTGCCAGCTCACCACCGGGACAGGCCATCTACGAGCAGTACTTC,CASSPPGQAIYEQYF
TRBD1,-,TRBJ2-5,TRBV29-1,TGCAGTAGCAAGGCCGGGACAGACCAAGAGACCCAGTACTTC,CSSKAGTDQETQYF
-,many,TRBJ1-1,TRBV9,TGTGCCAGCAGCCCCTCCCCGAACAGACAGAACACTGAAGCTTTCTTT,CASSPSPNRQNTEAFF
TRBD1,many,TRBJ2-6,TRBV5-1,TGCGCCAGCAGCTTGTCAATAACAGGGGGCGCTGGGGCCAACGTCCTGACTTTC,CASSLSITGGAGANVLTF
-,-,TRBJ1-1,TRBV5-1,TGCGCCAGCAGCTTGGTAGGAGTGGATGAAGCTTTCTTT,CASSLVGVDEAFF
-,-,TRBJ1-6,TRBV9,TGTGCCAGCAGCGTCGACAGCTCTAATTCACCCCTCCACTTT,CASSVDSSNSPLHF
-,few,TRBJ2-1,TRBV6-2/TRBV6-3,TGTGCCAGCAGCAGGACAGCCTACAATGAGCAGTTCTTC,CASSRTAYNEQFF
TRBD2,few,TRBJ2-5,TRBV20-1,TGCAGTGCTAAGTCTCTAGCGGACCAAGAGACCCAGTACTTC,CSAKSLADQETQYF
TRBD1,-,TRBJ1-5,TRBV10-3,TGTGCCATCAGTGAGTCGGGACAGAATCAGCCCCAGCATTTT,CAISESGQNQPQHF
-,-,TRBJ1-6,TRBV5-1,TGCGCCAGCAGCTTGGTATGGGAAGAGGATTCACCCCTCCACTTT,CASSLVWEEDSPLHF
-,many,TRBJ2-5,TRBV29-1,TGCAGCGTTGTAGAGGGAGTTGAGACCCAGTACTTC,CSVVEGVETQYF
TRBD1,many,TRBJ1-2,TRBV3-1,TGTGCCAGCAGCCTCGCCGGACAGGGGGCCTATGGCTACACCTTC,CASSLAGQGAYGYTF
-,many,TRBJ2-5,TRBV7-6,TGTGCCAGCAGCCTCGTTGGGGGCCAAGAGACCCAGTACTTC,CASSLVGGQETQYF
TRBD1,few,TRBJ1-1,TRBV18,TGTGCCAGCTCACGGGACAGGGGGAACACTGAAGCTTTCTTT,CASSRDRGNTEAFF
TRBD2,-,TRBJ2-2,TRBV2,TGTGCCAGCCAAACTAGCGGGGGTTACACCGGGGAGCTGTTTTTT,CASQTSGGYTGELFF
-,few,TRBJ1-2,TRBV2,TGTGCCAGCAGGGGTCTCCAGGGCGCCTATGGCTACACCTTC,CASRGLQGAYGYTF
-,many,TRBJ1-1,TRBV7-9,TGTGCCAGCCGGGACGGCAACACTGAAGCTTTCTTT,CASRDGNTEAFF
TRBD1,few,TRBJ1-5,TRBV7-2,TGTGCCAGCAGCCCGACAGGGAGTCAGCCCCAGCATTTT,CASSPTGSQPQHF
-,many,TRBJ2-1,TRBV11-2,TGTGCCAGCAGCTTAGATGGGGGGAGGCCCTCCTACAATGAGCAGTTCTTC,CASSLDGGRPSYNEQFF
-,-,TRBJ1-1,TRBV6-2/TRBV6-3,TGTGCCAGCAGTCCACGCAGGGAGACTGAAGCTTTCTTT,CASSPRRETEAFF
-,few,TRBJ1-5,TRBV18,TGTGCCAGCTCACCTGATCCGTTAAGACCCCAGCATTTT,CASSPDPLRPQHF
-,many,TRBJ2-2,TRBV7-6,TGTGCCAGCAGTCCTCCCCGGGGTCGCCACACCGGGGAGCTGTTTTTT,CASSPPRGRHTGELFF
-,many,TRBJ1-5,TRBV2,TGTGCCAGCAGTGGTGGTCAACGAGGGCAGCCCCAGCATTTT,CASSGGQRGQPQHF
-,-,TRBJ1-5,TRBV7-6,TGTGTCAGCAGCCCTCAGGGTCGCAATCAGCCCCAGCATTTT,CVSSPQGRNQPQHF
-,few,TRBJ2-5,TRBV7-9,TGTGCCAGCAGCAAACATGAGACCCAGTACTTC,CASSKHETQYF
TRBD2,many,TRBJ2-1,TRBV7-6,TGTGCCAGCAGCTTAGAGCGGGGGGGCCCGAATGAGCAGTTCTTC,CASSLERGGPNEQFF
-,-,TRBJ1-6,TRBV18,TGTGCCAGCTCACCGGGACCCAGCGGGGGTTCACCCCTCCACTTT,CASSPGPSGGSPLHF
-,-,TRBJ1-4,TRBV12-3/TRBV12-4,TGTGCCAGCAGCCCCTCGGGTTGGACTAATGAAAAACTGTTTTTT,CASSPSGWTNEKLFF
TRBD1,-,TRBJ1-6,TRBV11-2,TGTGCCAGCAGCGCACAGGGGAGTTGGAATTCACCCCTCCACTTT,CASSAQGSWNSPLHF
-,many,TRBJ2-1,TRBV24-1,TGTGCCACCAGTGATCCCTGGAAAGCCAATGAGCAGTTCTTC,CATSDPWKANEQFF
-,few,TRBJ1-5,TRBV20-1,TGCAGTGCTAGAGGCGGTATGGGGAGCAATCAGCCCCAGCATTTT,CSARGGMGSNQPQHF
-,-,TRBJ2-2,TRBV7-9,TGTGCCAGCGGCCCAGCCGGCCCCGGGGAGCTGTTTTTT,CASGPAGPGELFF
-,many,TRBJ2-5,TRBV5-1,TGCGCCAGCAGCTTGGGACGATTCCAAGAGACCCAGTACTTC,CASSLGRFQETQYF
TRBD1,many,TRBJ2-3,TRBV10-3,TGTGCCATCAGTCTACAGGGGGCTAGCACAGATACGCAGTATTTT,CAISLQGASTDTQYF
-,-,TRBJ1-6,TRBV6-5,TGTGCCAGCAGTGACCCAGGGGCGAATTCACCCCTCCACTTT,CASSDPGANSPLHF
-,-,TRBJ2-1,TRBV18,TGTGCCAGCTCACCACCGACAGAAGCCTACAATGAGCAGTTCTTC,CASSPPTEAYNEQFF
-,few,TRBJ2-4,TRBV20-1,TGCAGTGCTTCCAGGGACTTCGGATCCAAAAACATTCAGTACTTC,CSASRDFGSKNIQYF